These 11 T cell receptor beta chains were all obtained from the same sample, sequenced in a study of yellow fever vaccine responses in identical twins. TCRdb called the RT-PCR reads again in MiXCR, with one record for every CDR3 protein. Among approximately 2,600 distinct CDR3 sequences listed, over 80% were seen once. The sample was T cells from blood (PBMCs), unsorted or a sorted subset (not recorded which), taken before or after yellow fever vaccination (not recorded which). These receptors all stem from a female donor who received the yellow fever vaccine.

The genes are TRBV6-1 and TRBJ2-1; D not resolved. Per germline, CDR1 MNHNS and CDR2 SASEGT. Trimming cost V 4 bases and J 0 bases, with 10 bases left between them. CDR3 size: 15 residues. Here the CDR3 reads CASSVARSSYNEQFF. For the CDR3, the DNA is TGTGCCAGCAGTGTGGCACGGAGCTCCTACAATGAGCAGTTCTTC.

This chain links TRBV11-2 with TRBJ2-7; no reliable D call. Germline loops: CDR1 SGHAT, CDR2 FQNNGV. The CDR3 length is 15 residues. Between the trimmed V and J ends, which lost 6 bases and 6 bases, there was a span of 21 bases. The CDR3 sequence: CASSSHALTPSEQYF. The CDR3, as DNA: TGTGCCAGCAGTTCTCATGCCTTAACCCCGAGCGAGCAGTACTTC.

The gene calls are TRBV11-1 and TRBJ2-3; 8 nucleotides match TRBD2. Germline CDR1 SGHAT, CDR2 FQDESV (reference sequence). Trimming removed 3 bases from V and 4 bases from J; junction bases left unmatched: 9. The CDR3 covers 16 residues. This CDR3 reads CASSFPQRGNPDTQYF. The DNA for the CDR3 is TGTGCCAGCAGCTTTCCGCAGCGGGGGAATCCAGATACGCAGTATTTT.

The CDR3 protein is CSVEWGPDYGYTF. In DNA form, the CDR3 reads TGCAGCGTTGAATGGGGGCCCGACTATGGCTACACCTTC. V usage is TRBV29-1 and J usage is TRBJ1-2, with D possibly matching TRBD1 (6 bases). Trimming removed 2 bases at V and 3 bases at J, with 10 bases between. Germline V gene lookup returns CDR1 SQVTM and CDR2 ANQGSEA. CDR3 length: 13 residues. Filled out from reference TRBV29-1 and TRBJ1-2, the complete variable domain reads SAVISQKPSRDICQRGTSLTIQCQVDSQVTMMFWYRQQPGQSLTLIATANQGSEATYESGFVIDKFPISRPNLTFSTLTVSNMSPEDSSIYLCSVEWGPDYGYTFGSGTRLTVV.

The V call is TRBV10-3, the J call TRBJ2-7, with 7 nucleotides matching TRBD2. Losses at the gene ends were 10 bases for V and 5 bases for J; bases not matched to a gene: 11. Germline assignment: CDR1 ENHRY and CDR2 SYGVKD. The CDR3 runs to 13 residues. The CDR3 region has the DNA TGTGCCACCCAAGGACGACTAGCTAACGAGCAGTACTTC. Its translation is CATQGRLANEQYF.

The J gene is TRBJ1-5, the V gene TRBV19; 8 nucleotides agree with TRBD1. Germline V gene lookup returns CDR1 LNHDA and CDR2 SQIVND (reference sequence). The CDR3 contains 13 residues. The V gene end was trimmed by 7 bases and the J gene end by 6 bases; junction bases not matched to a gene: 5. CDR3 protein: CASKTGVGQPQHF. In nucleotides, the CDR3 is TGTGCCAGTAAGACAGGGGTCGGTCAGCCCCAGCATTTT.

CDR3 bases: TGTGCCAGCAGTTTAGTGGGGGTCCGCTATGGCTACACCTTC. It codes for CASSLVGVRYGYTF. The chain recombines TRBV12-3 or TRBV12-4 with TRBJ1-2; maybe TRBD1 (5 bases). This CDR3 spans 14 amino acids. V lost 1 base, J lost 4 bases, and 10 bases lay in between.

Here the CDR3 reads CASSQGDQGYYEQYF. DNA for the CDR3: TGCGCCAGCAGCCAAGGGGATCAGGGTTACTACGAGCAGTACTTC. J is TRBJ2-7 and V is TRBV4-1; possible D gene TRBD1, 5 bases. The CDR3 is 15 amino acids. V lost 1 base and J 3 bases, leaving 13 bases between the germline ends. CDR1 MGHRA and CDR2 YSYEKL come from the germline V gene.

This sequence joins TRBV10-2 and TRBJ2-2; no reliable D call. Germline assignment: CDR1 WSHSY and CDR2 SAAADI. With 2 bases removed from V and 5 bases from J, the gap between germline ends came to 6 bases. CDR3 length: 13 amino acids. In DNA, the CDR3 is TGCGCCAGCAGTGAGGTAGAGACCGGGGAGCTGTTTTTT. Residues: CASSEVETGELFF.

The V and J genes are TRBV12-5 and TRBJ2-3; TRBD2 matches at 7 bases. The junction had 6 bases not matched to a gene; V was cut back by 1 base and J by 2 bases. Per germline, CDR1 LGHNT and CDR2 FRNRAP. The CDR3 spans 16 residues. CDR3 DNA sequence: TGTGCTAGTGGTTTGGGCCTAGCGGATACCACAGATACGCAGTATTTT. Translation gives CASGLGLADTTDTQYF.

The chain joins TRBV10-3 to TRBJ2-3; D is undetermined. CDR3 length: 14 residues. Between the trimmed V and J ends, which lost 7 bases and 2 bases, there was a span of 13 bases. The V gene's germline CDR1 is ENHRY and CDR2 SYGVKD. In DNA form, the CDR3 reads TGTGCCATCACAAGGAATCCCACCACAGATACGCAGTATTTT. Translating gives CAITRNPTTDTQYF.